The T cell receptor (beta chain) under discussion was sequenced for a study of beta chain features in type 1 diabetes. A note on this clone: The antigen is undetermined.

Study outcomes and limitations: Type 1 diabetes patients showed a moderate but significant shortening of TCRB CDR3s in all four CD4+ subsets. Equally in patients and controls, shorter templates might have been favored by PCR.

CDR1 and CDR2 from the germline V gene are SGHRS and YFSETQ. After removal of 0 bases from V and 4 bases from J, the junction contained 8 bases not matched to a gene. This CDR3 spans 17 amino acids. Expressed TCRB transcripts were sequenced after all isolated RNA was converted to cDNA. Repertoires were generated with immunoSEQ multiplex PCR, while TCRdb's copy carries only in-frame clones and drops some. This sample has about 120,000 clones, with roughly 15% found just once. This clonotype was sampled from a man aged 30-40 years with type 1 diabetes. The chain recombines TRBV5-1 with TRBJ2-3; 10 bases fit TRBD1. Sequences were obtained from central memory CD4+ T cells from blood. Written as DNA, the CDR3 is TGCGCCAGCAGCTTGGCCGGGACAGGGGAAGGGGCAGATACGCAGTATTTT. This encodes CASSLAGTGEGADTQYF. The variable domain in full, with the rest retrieved from reference TRBV5-1 and TRBJ2-3, is KAGVTQTPRYLIKTRGQQVTLSCSPISGHRSVSWYQQTPGQGLQFLFEYFSETQRNKGNFPGRFSGRQFSNSRSEMNVSTLELGDSALYLCASSLAGTGEGADTQYFGPGTRLTVL.